This T cell receptor beta chain was captured by sequencing in a study of T cells in Graves' hyperthyroidism and ophthalmopathy. Whole-study findings and limits: Blood also carried most thyroid clonotypes expanded above 0.001.

Amplification yielded TCR beta CDR3 regions, with RNA transcripts as the source. The HTBI primer set served for first-round RT-PCR of the TCR CDR3. TCRdb reprocessed the multiplex PCR reads with MiXCR, giving one entry per CDR3 protein. Among under 400,000 distinct CDR3 sequences listed, over 15% were seen once. Remarks on this clonotype: Its specificity is not known. The DNA is left out, because the CDR3 cannot be placed on it with certainty; the CDR3 is given as TCRdb lists it.

This receptor was identified in a woman in her fifties or sixties with Graves' hyperthyroidism. The specimen sequenced was blood.

The CDR3 sequence is CASSFYICSAPAGGSYNEQFF. J is TRBJ2-1 and V is TRBV11-2; the DNA was not used to check the table's D call, TRBD2. The CDR3 has 21 amino acids, counting both end residues. The germline V gene encodes CDR1 SGHAT and CDR2 FQNNGV.